One sample yielded the 32 T cell receptor beta chains listed below, sequenced in a study of cytomegalovirus exposure and HLA in healthy donors. The PCR ran on 60 Vbeta and 13 Jbeta primers. Measured with immunoSEQ multiplex PCR; TCRdb has only the in-frame clones, and not every one. This sample yields about 190,000 clones, of which about four fifths are seen a single time; around 14% belongs to the top ten. The sample consisted of PBMCs. The source is a woman younger than 45 in good health and CMV-seropositive.

The J gene is TRBJ1-2, the V gene TRBV4-2, with 9 positions matching TRBD1. Germline loops: CDR1 LGHNA, CDR2 YNFKEQ. Trimming cost V 4 bases and J 3 bases; bases outside gene matches: 6. The CDR3 runs 15 residues. CDR3 amino acids: CASSPTGGIHYGYTF. CDR3 DNA: TGTGCCAGCAGCCCGACAGGGGGTATTCACTATGGCTACACCTTC.

V and J are TRBV11-2 and TRBJ2-1; TRBD2 is a possible D gene (5 bases). The length of the CDR3 is 16 residues. The V gene lost 4 bases and the J gene lost 7 bases, with 20 bases spanning the gap. Germline assignment: CDR1 SGHAT and CDR2 FQNNGV. This CDR3 reads CASSSRGGWHGNEQFF. The CDR3 coding sequence is TGTGCCAGCAGCTCCCGCGGCGGGTGGCATGGGAATGAGCAGTTCTTC.

This clone was seen once. The chain employs TRBV11-3 and TRBJ1-1, with a weak D call TRBD1 (5 bases). Looked up from germline, CDR1 is SGHNT and CDR2 is YENEEA. Trimming cost V 2 bases and J 9 bases, with 19 bases left between them. This CDR3 contains 15 residues. Here the CDR3 DNA reads TGTGCCAGCAGCTTACGGCAGGGTATGACGATGAAAGCTTTCTTT. Translation gives CASSLRQGMTMKAFF.

This sequence joins TRBV30 and TRBJ2-5, with TRBD1 as a possible D gene (5 bases). Per germline, CDR1 GTSNPN and CDR2 SVGIG (reference sequence). V was trimmed by 3 bases and J by 5 bases, leaving 13 bases between them. The CDR3 consists of 13 residues. CDR3 amino acids: CAWRGPGRETQYF. The CDR3, as DNA: TGTGCCTGGAGGGGCCCAGGGCGGGAGACCCAGTACTTC.

The rearrangement links TRBV13 to TRBJ2-7, with TRBD2 matching over 7 bases. Germline-derived CDR1 and CDR2 are PRHDT and FYEKMQ (reference sequence). The trim removed 2 bases at V and 9 bases at J, leaving 4 bases unmatched. The CDR3 runs 12 residues. The CDR3 coding sequence is TGTGCCAGCAGCTTAAGGTCGGGGGGGCAGTACTTC. It yields the protein CASSLRSGGQYF.

The V call is TRBV30, the J call TRBJ1-4; D possibly corresponds to TRBD1 (5 bases). The germline V gene has CDR1 GTSNPN and CDR2 SVGIG (reference sequence). This CDR3 has 14 amino acids. Deletions cut 2 bases from V and 8 bases from J, with 15 bases between. This chain's CDR3 is CAWSPDNLREKLFF. The CDR3 nucleotides read TGTGCCTGGAGTCCGGACAACCTAAGGGAAAAACTGTTTTTT.

This rearrangement joins TRBV30 to TRBJ1-4; D is unresolved. Germline CDR1 GTSNPN, CDR2 SVGIG (reference sequence). Trimming shortened V by 2 bases and J by 4 bases, and 11 bases separated the two germline ends. This CDR3 is 14 amino acids long. Written as DNA, the CDR3 is TGTGCCTGGAGTCGGAGAGGGTTTAATGAAAAACTGTTTTTT. This encodes CAWSRRGFNEKLFF. Complete variable domain (other parts from reference TRBV30 and TRBJ1-4): SQTIHQWPATLVQPVGSPLSLECTVEGTSNPNLYWYRQAAGRGLQLLFYSVGIGQISSEVPQNLSASRPQDRQFILSSKKLLLSDSGFYLCAWSRRGFNEKLFFGSGTQLSVL.

This chain uses TRBV28 with TRBJ2-7; 7 positions agree with TRBD1. CDR1 is MDHEN, CDR2 SYDVKM, per germline. V was clipped by 4 bases and J by 2 bases; unmatched bases: 20. This CDR3 is 19 amino acids long. Written as DNA, the CDR3 is TGTGCCAGCAGTTCACAGCACGACACCGGGACAGTCCCTCCCTACGAGCAGTACTTC. It specifies CASSSQHDTGTVPPYEQYF. Full variable domain (missing parts from reference TRBV28 and TRBJ2-7): DVKVTQSSRYLVKRTGEKVFLECVQDMDHENMFWYRQDPGLGLRLIYFSYDVKMKEKGDIPEGYSVSREKKERFSLILESASTNQTSMYLCASSSQHDTGTVPPYEQYFGPGTRLTVT.

The rearrangement links TRBV13 to TRBJ2-7; TRBD2 is a possible D gene (6 bases). V gave up 6 bases and J gave up 2 bases, with 14 bases separating them. Germline CDR1 and CDR2: PRHDT and FYEKMQ (reference sequence). This CDR3 region has 14 residues. The CDR3 coding sequence is TGTGCCAGCAGACTGACGGAGGGTACCTACGAGCAGTACTTC. Translation: CASRLTEGTYEQYF.

The CDR3 bases are TGCGCCAGCAGCTTTTTCCCGGGACAGGGATCGGCCTATGGCTACACCTTC. Its translation is CASSFFPGQGSAYGYTF. The V call is TRBV5-1, the J call TRBJ1-2; the match to TRBD1 covers 9 bases. The length of the CDR3 is 17 residues. V lost 2 bases, J lost 4 bases, and 12 bases stayed unmatched. In germline, CDR1 is SGHRS, CDR2 YFSETQ. The whole variable domain, filled in from reference TRBV5-1 and TRBJ1-2, reads KAGVTQTPRYLIKTRGQQVTLSCSPISGHRSVSWYQQTPGQGLQFLFEYFSETQRNKGNFPGRFSGRQFSNSRSEMNVSTLELGDSALYLCASSFFPGQGSAYGYTFGSGTRLTVV.

This chain connects TRBV5-1 to TRBJ2-3, with D tentatively TRBD2 (6 bases). The CDR3 runs to 13 residues. Germline values: CDR1 SGHRS, CDR2 YFSETQ. V was trimmed by 4 bases and J by 2 bases, leaving 8 bases between them. The CDR3 here is CASSRGDTDTQYF. As DNA, the CDR3 is TGCGCCAGCAGCCGCGGGGACACAGATACGCAGTATTTT.

The chain's CDR3 is CASSPKAGGNTQYF. CDR3 DNA: TGTGCCAGCAGTCCCAAGGCGGGGGGGAATACGCAGTATTTT. The chain joins TRBV14 to TRBJ2-3, with TRBD2 matching over 9 bases. The CDR3 sequence is 14 residues long. V lost 6 bases, J lost 7 bases, and 8 bases stayed unmatched. Germline CDR1 is SGHDN and CDR2 is FVKESK.

The rearrangement joins TRBV7-2 to TRBJ2-4; TRBD1 agrees at 7 bases. This CDR3 region has 14 residues. From germline, CDR1 is SGHTA and CDR2 FQGNSA. J lost 3 bases, V lost 7 bases, and 6 bases had no gene match. In DNA form, the CDR3 reads TGTGCCAGCACCACAGGGGTGGGCAAAAACATTCAGTACTTC. Protein product: CASTTGVGKNIQYF.

The chain recombines TRBV5-5 with TRBJ1-5, with 10 bases matching TRBD1. Germline CDR1 is SGHKS and CDR2 is YYEKEE (reference sequence). Trimming took 5 bases from V and 4 from J; bases not matched to a gene: 6. This CDR3 comprises 15 residues. Here the CDR3 reads CASRTGTGENQPQHF. The CDR3 nucleotides are TGTGCCAGCAGGACAGGGACAGGGGAGAATCAGCCCCAGCATTTT.

The chain joins TRBV6-1 to TRBJ1-6; D gene ambiguous. This CDR3 comprises 14 residues. From germline, CDR1 is MNHNS and CDR2 SASEGT. Trimming stripped 6 bases from V and 10 bases from J, with 16 bases between. The CDR3: CASRTPGNYSPLHF. CDR3 nucleotide sequence: TGTGCCAGCAGAACCCCGGGGAATTACTCACCCCTCCACTTT.

This clone was counted a single time. The J gene is TRBJ2-1, the V gene TRBV5-1, with 8 bases identical to TRBD2. With V trimmed by 0 bases and J by 6 bases, 8 bases remained unmatched. Looked up from germline, CDR1 is SGHRS and CDR2 is YFSETQ. The length of the CDR3 is 16 residues. CDR3 sequence reads: CASSLVSGRASNEQFF. The CDR3, as DNA: TGCGCCAGCAGCTTGGTGTCCGGGAGGGCGAGCAATGAGCAGTTCTTC.

A single count supports this clone. The chain couples TRBV12-5 to TRBJ2-2; D might be TRBD1 (5 bases). Trimming removed 3 bases at V and 0 bases at J, with 26 bases between. Per the germline V gene, CDR1 is LGHNT and CDR2 is FRNRAP. The CDR3 extends over 21 amino acids. CDR3 DNA sequence: TGTGCTAGTGGTTTTAGGTCGGGTCTGAGCAGGGAAGCCTCGAACACCGGGGAGCTGTTTTTT. It yields the protein CASGFRSGLSREASNTGELFF. Filled out from reference TRBV12-5 and TRBJ2-2, the complete variable domain reads DARVTQTPRHKVTEMGQEVTMRCQPILGHNTVFWYRQTMMQGLELLAYFRNRAPLDDSGMPKDRFSAEMPDATLATLKIQPSEPRDSAVYFCASGFRSGLSREASNTGELFFGEGSRLTVL.

The J gene is TRBJ2-5, the V gene TRBV25-1; D unresolved. The J call is uncertain, as TRBJ2-7 better fits the DNA end. Germline CDR1 MGHDK, CDR2 SYGVNS. This CDR3 comprises 13 residues. The CDR3 reads CASSRLNSYEQYF. The CDR3 DNA reads as TGTGCCAGCAGTCGGTTAAACTCCTACGAGCAGTACTTC.

The sample holds one count of this clone. The chain is built from TRBV7-8 and TRBJ2-2; D gene ambiguous. V lost 8 bases, J lost 2 bases, and 15 bases lay in between. The CDR3 covers 15 residues. Germline V CDR1 and CDR2: SGHVS, FQNEAQ. CDR3: CASSPRPTNTGELFF. CDR3 bases: TGTGCCAGCTCGCCTAGGCCTACCAACACCGGGGAGCTGTTTTTT.

The chain has TRBV11-3 and TRBJ2-2; weak D call: TRBD2 (6 bases). Trimming stripped 0 bases from V and 5 bases from J, with 10 bases between. The germline CDR1 and CDR2 sequences are SGHNT and YENEEA. The CDR3 is 15 residues long. CDR3 in amino acids: CASSLDRERTGELFF. In DNA form, the CDR3 reads TGTGCCAGCAGCTTAGATCGGGAGCGGACCGGGGAGCTGTTTTTT.

J is TRBJ1-2 and V is TRBV28; D remains ambiguous. Trimming took 4 bases from V and 9 from J, leaving 15 bases between them. This CDR3 comprises 13 residues. The germline gives CDR1 MDHEN, CDR2 SYDVKM. DNA of the CDR3: TGTGCCAGCAGTTCACCGGCGGTGAGGAGCTACACCTTC. As protein: CASSSPAVRSYTF.

The chain joins TRBV11-2 to TRBJ2-1, with TRBD2 as a possible D gene (6 bases). V was clipped by 6 bases and J by 7 bases, with 13 bases between them. The germline V gene encodes CDR1 SGHAT and CDR2 FQNNGV. The CDR3 has 13 residues. The CDR3 sequence: CASSPSVRNEQFF. CDR3 nucleotide sequence: TGTGCCAGCAGTCCTAGCGTTAGGAATGAGCAGTTCTTC.

The chain has TRBV30 and TRBJ1-2; TRBD1 is a possible D gene (5 bases). V was cut by 2 bases and J by 5 bases, with 15 bases left in between. This CDR3 region has 14 residues. Germline values: CDR1 GTSNPN, CDR2 SVGIG (reference sequence). Here the CDR3 DNA reads TGTGCCTGGAGTTGGGCCCAGGGTCCTTATGGCTACACCTTC. Translated, it gives CAWSWAQGPYGYTF.

This clone was recorded only once. This chain links TRBV18 with TRBJ2-1; 8 nucleotides agree with TRBD2. The V segment lost 1 base and the J segment 7 bases; nucleotides outside the gene matches: 30. The germline V gene encodes CDR1 KGHSH and CDR2 LQKENI. The CDR3 covers 23 residues. The CDR3 nucleotides read TGTGCCAGCTCACCACGAGCGCTCAGGACGCGGGAGGCCCCACACAATCGGAGGAATGAGCAGTTCTTC. It specifies CASSPRALRTREAPHNRRNEQFF. Full variable domain (rest looked up from reference TRBV18 and TRBJ2-1): NAGVMQNPRHLVRRRGQEARLRCSPMKGHSHVYWYRQLPEEGLKFMVYLQKENIIDESGMPKERFSAEFPKEGPSILRIQQVVRGDSAAYFCASSPRALRTREAPHNRRNEQFFGPGTRLTVL.

The table lists this clone with a count of one. The chain joins TRBV2 to TRBJ1-5, with 12 bases fitting TRBD1. After removal of 6 bases from V and 5 bases from J, the junction contained 5 bases not matched to a gene. The germline gives CDR1 SNHLY, CDR2 FYNNEI. The CDR3 is 15 amino acids. The CDR3 region has the DNA TGTGCCAGCAGGGGGACAGGGGGCGGCGATCAGCCCCAGCATTTT. Amino acid sequence: CASRGTGGGDQPQHF. The entire variable domain, with the rest obtained from reference TRBV2 and TRBJ1-5, is as follows: EPEVTQTPSHQVTQMGQEVILRCVPISNHLYFYWYRQILGQKVEFLVSFYNNEISEKSEIFDDQFSVERPDGSNFTLKIRSTKLEDSAMYFCASRGTGGGDQPQHFGDGTRLSIL.

The V and J genes are TRBV7-9 and TRBJ1-1; D is undetermined. Germline V gene lookup returns CDR1 SEHNR and CDR2 FQNEAQ (reference sequence). The CDR3 is 13 amino acids. Between the trimmed V and J ends, which lost 1 base and 3 bases, there was a span of 6 bases. The CDR3 sequence: CASSLGVDTEAFF. The CDR3 DNA sequence: TGTGCCAGCAGCTTAGGAGTGGACACTGAAGCTTTCTTT. The full variable domain, in which reference TRBV7-9 and TRBJ1-1 provide the parts outside the CDR3, is DTGVSQNPRHKITKRGQNVTFRCDPISEHNRLYWYRQTLGQGPEFLTYFQNEAQLEKSRLLSDRFSAERPKGSFSTLEIQRTEQGDSAMYLCASSLGVDTEAFFGQGTRLTVV.

A single count supports this clone. This chain connects TRBV7-2 to TRBJ2-7; D unclear. CDR1 is SGHTA, CDR2 FQGNSA, per germline. This CDR3 has 15 amino acids. The V gene lost 1 base and the J gene lost 3 bases, with 13 bases spanning the gap. CDR3 sequence (DNA): TGTGCCAGCAGCTTAGAGTGGTCTACCCACTACGAGCAGTACTTC. Amino acid sequence: CASSLEWSTHYEQYF.

This clone has a handful of counts. The gene calls are TRBV7-3 and TRBJ2-1; TRBD2 agrees at 7 bases. This CDR3 comprises 17 residues. Germline CDR1 is SGHTA and CDR2 is FQGTGA. V shed 7 bases and J 3 bases; nucleotides not matched to a gene: 15. The DNA for the CDR3 is TGTGCCAGCAAGCTTAATCTGAAGGCGGGAGACTACAATGAGCAGTTCTTC. The encoded protein is CASKLNLKAGDYNEQFF.

The V gene is TRBV19, the J gene TRBJ1-1; D is undetermined. The CDR3 loop spans 13 amino acids. Between the trimmed V and J ends, which lost 3 bases and 0 bases, there was a span of 5 bases. The germline gives CDR1 LNHDA, CDR2 SQIVND (reference sequence). The CDR3, as DNA: TGTGCCAGTAGTATTTCTGTGAACACTGAAGCTTTCTTT. Its protein product is CASSISVNTEAFF.

This sequence joins TRBV4-3 and TRBJ1-1; D is possibly TRBD1 (5 bases). Germline V gene data show CDR1 as LGHNA and CDR2 as YSLEER. This CDR3 is built from 19 residues. Trimming stripped 0 bases from V and 2 bases from J, with 22 bases between. The CDR3 bases are TGCGCCAGCAGCCAAGATGTCGACGGCGGCAGGGCCGGTAACACTGAAGCTTTCTTT. This encodes CASSQDVDGGRAGNTEAFF.

About this clone: One junction end disagrees with the germline gene, perhaps due to a read error. The V gene is TRBV7-9, the J gene TRBJ1-1; a weak D match, TRBD1 (6 bases). Germline assignment: CDR1 SEHNR and CDR2 FQNEAQ (reference sequence). This CDR3 has 17 amino acids. The CDR3 DNA follows: TGTTCCAGCAGCGCGATGACAGGTAGCTCCATTACGACTGAAGCTTTCTTT. This codes for CSSSAMTGSSITTEAFF.

This chain connects TRBV7-2 to TRBJ1-5; D is undetermined. V was clipped by 0 bases and J by 0 bases, with 6 bases between them. The CDR3 contains 15 residues. CDR1 SGHTA and CDR2 FQGNSA come from the germline V gene. Written as DNA, the CDR3 is TGTGCCAGCAGCTTAGCCCGTAATAGCAATCAGCCCCAGCATTTT. Protein product: CASSLARNSNQPQHF.